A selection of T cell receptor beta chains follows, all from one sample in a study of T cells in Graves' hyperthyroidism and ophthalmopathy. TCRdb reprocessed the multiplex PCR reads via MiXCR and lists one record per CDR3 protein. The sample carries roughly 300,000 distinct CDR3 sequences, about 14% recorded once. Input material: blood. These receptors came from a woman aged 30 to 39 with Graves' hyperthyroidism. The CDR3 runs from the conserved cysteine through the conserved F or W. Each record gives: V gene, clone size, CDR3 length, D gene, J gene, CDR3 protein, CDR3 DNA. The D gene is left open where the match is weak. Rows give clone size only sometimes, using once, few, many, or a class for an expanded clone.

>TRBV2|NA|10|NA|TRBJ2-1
CASFGEWQFF
TGTGCCAGCTTTGGGGAGTGGCAGTTCTTC
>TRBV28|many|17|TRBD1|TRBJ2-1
CASRPGQRARNLNEQFF
TGTGCCAGCAGGCCGGGACAGCGAGCGCGAAACCTCAATGAGCAGTTCTTC
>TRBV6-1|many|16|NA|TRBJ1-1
CASRRVVVGENTEAFF
TGTGCCAGCAGGCGCGTCGTTGTGGGTGAGAACACTGAAGCTTTCTTT
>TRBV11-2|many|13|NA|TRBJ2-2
CASSLAGWRELFF
TGTGCCAGCAGCTTAGCGGGGTGGAGGGAGCTGTTTTTT
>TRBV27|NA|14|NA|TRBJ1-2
CASSPRQDGDGYTF
TGTGCCAGCAGTCCCCGACAGGATGGTGATGGCTACACCTTC
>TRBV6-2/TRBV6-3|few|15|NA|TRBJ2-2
CASTLSGTHTGELFF
TGTGCCAGCACTCTCTCCGGGACCCACACCGGGGAGCTGTTTTTT
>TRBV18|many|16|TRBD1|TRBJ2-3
CASSPYSGGSTDTQYF
TGTGCCAGCTCACCTTACTCAGGGGGTAGCACAGATACGCAGTATTTT
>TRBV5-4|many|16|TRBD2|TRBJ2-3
CASSLGLAGFTDTQYF
TGTGCCAGCAGCTTGGGACTAGCGGGGTTTACAGATACGCAGTATTTT
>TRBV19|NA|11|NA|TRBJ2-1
CASGVVHEQFF
TGTGCCAGCGGGGTGGTTCATGAGCAGTTCTTC
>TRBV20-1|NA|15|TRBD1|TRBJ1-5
CSARGSGQGGQPQHF
TGCAGTGCTAGAGGTTCCGGACAGGGTGGTCAGCCCCAGCATTTT
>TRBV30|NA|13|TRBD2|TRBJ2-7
CAWKTSGVYEQYF
TGTGCCTGGAAGACTAGCGGAGTATACGAGCAGTACTTC
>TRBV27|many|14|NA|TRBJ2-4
CASNSVTEGSIQYF
TGTGCCAGCAATTCCGTGACGGAGGGTAGCATTCAGTACTTC
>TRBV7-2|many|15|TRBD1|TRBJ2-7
CASSSDREGSYEQYF
TGTGCCAGCAGCTCCGACAGGGAAGGCTCCTACGAGCAGTACTTC
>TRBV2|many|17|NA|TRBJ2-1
CASRDDKEYTIPNEQFF
TGTGCCAGCAGAGATGACAAGGAGTATACTATCCCCAATGAGCAGTTCTTC
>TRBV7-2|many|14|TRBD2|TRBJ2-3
CASSSSGNTDTQYF
TGTGCCAGCAGCTCTAGCGGTAACACAGATACGCAGTATTTT
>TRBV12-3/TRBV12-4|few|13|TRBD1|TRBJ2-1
CASSPKGQGPTFF
TGTGCCAGCAGCCCCAAAGGACAGGGTCCTACGTTCTTC
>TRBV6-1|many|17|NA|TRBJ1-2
CASSESWGGGLSDGYTF
TGTGCCAGCAGTGAATCCTGGGGAGGAGGGTTGAGCGATGGCTACACCTTC
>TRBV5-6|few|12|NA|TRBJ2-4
CASSREENIQYF
TGTGCCAGCAGCCGCGAGGAAAACATTCAGTACTTC
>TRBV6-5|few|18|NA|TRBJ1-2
CASSSYLTARSGSYGYTF
TGTGCCAGCAGTTCGTATCTGACGGCCCGCTCAGGGAGCTATGGCTACACCTTC
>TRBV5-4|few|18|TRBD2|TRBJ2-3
CASSLAPAGGRRTDTQYF
TGTGCCAGCAGCTTGGCCCCGGCGGGAGGTCGACGCACAGATACGCAGTATTTT
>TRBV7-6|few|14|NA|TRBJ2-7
CASSARDGTYEQYF
TGTGCCAGCAGCGCCCGGGACGGAACCTACGAGCAGTACTTC
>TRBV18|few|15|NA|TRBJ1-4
CASSPNLGTNEKLFF
TGTGCCAGCTCACCGAATTTGGGGACTAATGAAAAACTGTTTTTT
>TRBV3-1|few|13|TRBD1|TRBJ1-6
CASSQLGQGTLHF
TGTGCCAGCAGCCAGTTGGGACAGGGCACCCTCCACTTT
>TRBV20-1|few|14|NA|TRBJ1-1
CSATGGVVNTEAFF
TGCAGTGCGACGGGGGGGGTAGTGAACACTGAAGCTTTCTTT
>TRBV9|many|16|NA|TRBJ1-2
CASSGGAGSRNYGYTF
TGTGCCAGCAGCGGTGGTGCGGGCAGTAGAAACTATGGCTACACCTTC
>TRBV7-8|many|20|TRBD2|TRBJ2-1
CASSSPSDGLAGRAYNEQFF
TGTGCCAGCAGCTCACCTTCCGACGGATTAGCGGGAAGGGCCTACAATGAGCAGTTCTTC
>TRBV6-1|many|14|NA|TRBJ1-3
CASTDAYSGNTIYF
TGTGCCAGCACCGACGCTTACTCTGGAAACACCATATATTTT
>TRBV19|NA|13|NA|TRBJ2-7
CASSTRPDYEQYF
TGTGCCAGTAGTACCCGACCGGACTACGAGCAGTACTTC
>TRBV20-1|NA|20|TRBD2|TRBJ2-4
CSAREPRTSGRDVAKNIQYF
TGCAGTGCTAGAGAGCCCCGAACTAGCGGGAGGGATGTAGCCAAAAACATTCAGTACTTC
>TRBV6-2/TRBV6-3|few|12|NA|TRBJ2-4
CASSPTGYIQYF
TGTGCCAGCAGCCCCACCGGGTACATTCAGTACTTC
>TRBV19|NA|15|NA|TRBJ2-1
CASSYQFGSYNEQFF
TGTGCCAGTAGTTATCAGTTTGGGTCCTACAATGAGCAGTTCTTC
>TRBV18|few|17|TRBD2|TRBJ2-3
CASSPAPGGVGTDTQYF
TGTGCCAGCTCACCAGCCCCGGGGGGAGTTGGCACAGATACGCAGTATTTT
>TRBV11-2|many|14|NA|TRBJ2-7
CASSLTVDPYEQYF
TGTGCCAGCAGCTTAACGGTGGATCCTTACGAGCAGTACTTC
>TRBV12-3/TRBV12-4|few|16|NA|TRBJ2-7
CASSLETDLWWDEQYF
TGTGCCAGCAGTTTAGAGACAGACCTCTGGTGGGACGAGCAGTACTTC
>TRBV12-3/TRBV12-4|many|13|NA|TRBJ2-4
CASGSWGMDIQYF
TGTGCCAGCGGGAGCTGGGGGATGGACATTCAGTACTTC
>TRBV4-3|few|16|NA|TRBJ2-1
CASSQAWRDSYNEQFF
TGCGCCAGCAGCCAAGCGTGGCGGGATTCCTACAATGAGCAGTTCTTC
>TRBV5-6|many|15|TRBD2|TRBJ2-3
CASSLRSGSADTQYF
TGTGCCAGCAGCTTGCGTAGCGGGAGTGCAGATACGCAGTATTTT
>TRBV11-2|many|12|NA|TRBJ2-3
CASDVSTDTQYF
TGTGCCAGCGATGTTAGTACAGATACGCAGTATTTT
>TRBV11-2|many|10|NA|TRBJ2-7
CASRMAEQYF
TGTGCCAGCAGGATGGCCGAGCAGTACTTC
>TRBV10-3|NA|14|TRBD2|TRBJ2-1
CAISESIAGAGKFF
TGTGCCATCAGTGAGTCGATAGCGGGAGCCGGAAAGTTCTTC
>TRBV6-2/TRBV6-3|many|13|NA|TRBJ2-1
CASSYGLVNEQFF
TGTGCCAGCAGTTACGGCCTAGTTAATGAGCAGTTCTTC
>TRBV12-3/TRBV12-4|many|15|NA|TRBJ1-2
CASSFAGPRDYGYTF
TGTGCCAGCAGTTTTGCCGGCCCTCGGGACTATGGCTACACCTTC
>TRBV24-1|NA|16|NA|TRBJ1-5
CATSSPDDGIYQPQHF
TGTGCCACCAGCTCTCCGGACGACGGAATATATCAGCCCCAGCATTTT
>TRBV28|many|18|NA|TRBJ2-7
CASSLSLRPRDQTYEQYF
TGTGCCAGCAGTTTATCCCTACGTCCCCGGGACCAAACCTACGAGCAGTACTTC
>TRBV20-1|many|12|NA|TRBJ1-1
CSARASNTEAFF
TGCAGTGCTAGGGCCTCTAACACTGAAGCTTTCTTT
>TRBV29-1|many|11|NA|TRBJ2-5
CSVLGGETQYF
TGCAGCGTCCTAGGTGGGGAGACCCAGTACTTC
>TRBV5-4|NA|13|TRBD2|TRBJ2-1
CASSQREKDEQFF
TGTGCCAGCAGCCAGCGGGAGAAGGATGAGCAGTTCTTC
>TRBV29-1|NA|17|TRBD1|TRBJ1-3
CSVEVLTDRGSGNTIYF
TGCAGCGTTGAAGTGCTTACCGACAGGGGCTCGGGAAACACCATATATTTT
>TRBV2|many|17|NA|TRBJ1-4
CASSEYGNLQLSEKLFF
TGTGCCAGCAGTGAATACGGCAATTTGCAACTCTCGGAAAAACTGTTTTTT